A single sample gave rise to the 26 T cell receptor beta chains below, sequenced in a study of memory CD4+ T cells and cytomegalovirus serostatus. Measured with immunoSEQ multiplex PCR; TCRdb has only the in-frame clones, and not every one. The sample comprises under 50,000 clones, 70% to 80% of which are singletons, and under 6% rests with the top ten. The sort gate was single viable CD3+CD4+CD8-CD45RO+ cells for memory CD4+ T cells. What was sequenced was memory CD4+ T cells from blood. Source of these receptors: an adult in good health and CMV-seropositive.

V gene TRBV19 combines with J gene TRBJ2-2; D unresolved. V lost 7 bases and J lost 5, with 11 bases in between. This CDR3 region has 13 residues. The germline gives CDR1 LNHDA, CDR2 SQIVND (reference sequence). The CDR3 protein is CASTPWGTGELFF. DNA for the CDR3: TGTGCCAGTACTCCCTGGGGAACCGGGGAGCTGTTTTTT.

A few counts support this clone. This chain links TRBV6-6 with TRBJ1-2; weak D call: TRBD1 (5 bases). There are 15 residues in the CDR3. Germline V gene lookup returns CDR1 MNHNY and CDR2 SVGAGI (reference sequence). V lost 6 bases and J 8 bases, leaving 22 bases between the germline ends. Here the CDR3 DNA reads TGTGCCAGCAGCCCCGCCGGGACCGGGATATGGGGCTACACCTTC. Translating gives CASSPAGTGIWGYTF.

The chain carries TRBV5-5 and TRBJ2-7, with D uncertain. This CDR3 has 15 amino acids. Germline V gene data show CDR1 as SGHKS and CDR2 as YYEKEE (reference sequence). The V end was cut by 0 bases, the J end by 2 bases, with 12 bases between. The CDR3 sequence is CASSLDRRLAYEQYF. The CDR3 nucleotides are TGTGCCAGCAGCTTGGATCGTCGGTTGGCCTACGAGCAGTACTTC.

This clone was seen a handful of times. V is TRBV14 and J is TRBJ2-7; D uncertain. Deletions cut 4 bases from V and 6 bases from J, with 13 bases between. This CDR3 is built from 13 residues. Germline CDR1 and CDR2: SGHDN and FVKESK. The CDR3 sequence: CASSRSLLTEQYF. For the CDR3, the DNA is TGTGCCAGCAGCCGAAGCCTCTTAACCGAGCAGTACTTC. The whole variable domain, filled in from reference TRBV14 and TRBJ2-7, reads EAGVTQFPSHSVIEKGQTVTLRCDPISGHDNLYWYRRVMGKEIKFLLHFVKESKQDESGMPNNRFLAERTGGTYSTLKVQPAELEDSGVYFCASSRSLLTEQYFGPGTRLTVT.

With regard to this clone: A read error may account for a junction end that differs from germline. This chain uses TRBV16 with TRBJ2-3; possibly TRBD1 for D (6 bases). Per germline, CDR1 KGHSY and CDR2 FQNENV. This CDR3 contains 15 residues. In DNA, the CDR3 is TGTGCCAGCACCCAAAGGGGGTCGCGCACAGATACGCAGTATTTT. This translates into CASTQRGSRTDTQYF.

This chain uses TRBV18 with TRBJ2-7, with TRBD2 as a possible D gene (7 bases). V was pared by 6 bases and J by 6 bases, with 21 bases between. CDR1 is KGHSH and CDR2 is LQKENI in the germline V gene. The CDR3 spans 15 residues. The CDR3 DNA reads TGTGCCAGCTCCCTTAGGGGGGGCACTCCTCTCGAGCAGTACTTC. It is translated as CASSLRGGTPLEQYF.

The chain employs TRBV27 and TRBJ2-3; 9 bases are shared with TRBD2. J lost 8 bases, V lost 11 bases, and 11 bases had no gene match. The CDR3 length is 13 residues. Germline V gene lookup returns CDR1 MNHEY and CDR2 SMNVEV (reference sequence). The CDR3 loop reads CAQRLAGPCTQYF. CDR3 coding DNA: TGTGCCCAAAGGCTAGCGGGGCCGTGTACGCAGTATTTT.

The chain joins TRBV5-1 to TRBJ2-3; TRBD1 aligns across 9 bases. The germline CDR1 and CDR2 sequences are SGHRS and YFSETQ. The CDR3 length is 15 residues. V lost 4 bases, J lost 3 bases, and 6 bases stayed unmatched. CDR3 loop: CASSPGQGTTDTQYF. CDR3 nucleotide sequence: TGCGCCAGCAGCCCCGGACAGGGGACTACAGATACGCAGTATTTT. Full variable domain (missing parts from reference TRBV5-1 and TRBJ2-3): KAGVTQTPRYLIKTRGQQVTLSCSPISGHRSVSWYQQTPGQGLQFLFEYFSETQRNKGNFPGRFSGRQFSNSRSEMNVSTLELGDSALYLCASSPGQGTTDTQYFGPGTRLTVL.

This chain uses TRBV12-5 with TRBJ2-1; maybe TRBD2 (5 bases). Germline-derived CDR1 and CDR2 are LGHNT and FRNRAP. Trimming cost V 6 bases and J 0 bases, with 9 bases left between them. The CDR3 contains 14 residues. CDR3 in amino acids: CASGPGSSYNEQFF. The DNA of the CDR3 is TGTGCTAGTGGGCCTGGGAGCTCCTACAATGAGCAGTTCTTC.

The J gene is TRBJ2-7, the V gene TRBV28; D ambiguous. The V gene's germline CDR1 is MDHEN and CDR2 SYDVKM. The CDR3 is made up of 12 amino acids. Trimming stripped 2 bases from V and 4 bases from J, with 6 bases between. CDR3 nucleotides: TGTGCCAGCAGTTTAAATAATTACGAGCAGTACTTC. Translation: CASSLNNYEQYF.

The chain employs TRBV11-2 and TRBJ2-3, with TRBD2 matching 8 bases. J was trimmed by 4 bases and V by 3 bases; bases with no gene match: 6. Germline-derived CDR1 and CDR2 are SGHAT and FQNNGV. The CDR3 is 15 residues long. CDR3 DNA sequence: TGTGCCAGCAGCTTGATGGCGGGAGGCTCAGATACGCAGTATTTT. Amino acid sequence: CASSLMAGGSDTQYF.

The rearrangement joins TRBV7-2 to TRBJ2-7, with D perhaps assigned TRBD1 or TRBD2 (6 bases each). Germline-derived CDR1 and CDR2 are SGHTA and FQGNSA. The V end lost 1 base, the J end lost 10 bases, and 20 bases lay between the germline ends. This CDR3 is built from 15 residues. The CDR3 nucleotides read TGTGCCAGCAGCTTAGGGGACACTATGGGGGGATCCCAGTACTTC. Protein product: CASSLGDTMGGSQYF.

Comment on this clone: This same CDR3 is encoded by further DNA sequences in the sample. This chain's CDR3 is CATSRGAGELFF. The CDR3 nucleotides read TGTGCCACCAGCAGAGGGGCGGGGGAGCTGTTTTTT. The chain links TRBV15 to TRBJ2-2; D is uncertain. From germline, CDR1 is LNHNV and CDR2 YYDKDF (reference sequence). The CDR3 has 12 residues. Between the trimmed V and J ends, which lost 1 base and 8 bases, there was a span of 5 bases.

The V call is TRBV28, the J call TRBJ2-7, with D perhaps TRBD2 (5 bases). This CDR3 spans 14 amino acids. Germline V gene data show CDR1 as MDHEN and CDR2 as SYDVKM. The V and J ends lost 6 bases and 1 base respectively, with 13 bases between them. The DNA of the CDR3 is TGTGCCAGCAGCAAAGGTGGACTGTCCTACGAGCAGTACTTC. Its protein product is CASSKGGLSYEQYF.

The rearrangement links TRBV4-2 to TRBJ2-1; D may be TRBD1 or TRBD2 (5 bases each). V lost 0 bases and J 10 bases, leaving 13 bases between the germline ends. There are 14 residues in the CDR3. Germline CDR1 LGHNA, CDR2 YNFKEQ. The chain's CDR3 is CASSQDAGRKEQFF. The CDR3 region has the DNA TGTGCCAGCAGCCAAGATGCAGGGAGAAAGGAGCAGTTCTTC.

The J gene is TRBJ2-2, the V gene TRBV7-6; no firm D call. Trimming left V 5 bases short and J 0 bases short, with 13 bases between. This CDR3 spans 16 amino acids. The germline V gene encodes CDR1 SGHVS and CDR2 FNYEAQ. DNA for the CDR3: TGTGCCAGCAGCCACACCTGGGCCACGAACACCGGGGAGCTGTTTTTT. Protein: CASSHTWATNTGELFF.

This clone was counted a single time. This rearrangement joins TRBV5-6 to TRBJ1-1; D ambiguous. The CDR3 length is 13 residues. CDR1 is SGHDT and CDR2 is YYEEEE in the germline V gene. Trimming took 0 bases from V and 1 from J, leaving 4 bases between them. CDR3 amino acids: CASSLGGNTEAFF. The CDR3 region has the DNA TGTGCCAGCAGCTTGGGGGGGAACACTGAAGCTTTCTTT.

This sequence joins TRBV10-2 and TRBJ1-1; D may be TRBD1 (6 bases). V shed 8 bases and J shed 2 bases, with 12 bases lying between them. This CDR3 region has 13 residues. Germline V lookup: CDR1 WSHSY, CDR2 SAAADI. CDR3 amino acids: CASGRGDNTEAFF. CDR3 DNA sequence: TGCGCCAGCGGAAGGGGGGATAACACTGAAGCTTTCTTT.

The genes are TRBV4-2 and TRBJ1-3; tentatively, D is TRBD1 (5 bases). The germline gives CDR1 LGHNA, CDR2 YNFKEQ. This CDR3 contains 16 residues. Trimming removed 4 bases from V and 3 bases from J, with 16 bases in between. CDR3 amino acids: CASSRHGGAGGNTIYF. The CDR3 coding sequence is TGTGCCAGCAGCCGCCACGGAGGGGCTGGTGGAAACACCATATATTTT.

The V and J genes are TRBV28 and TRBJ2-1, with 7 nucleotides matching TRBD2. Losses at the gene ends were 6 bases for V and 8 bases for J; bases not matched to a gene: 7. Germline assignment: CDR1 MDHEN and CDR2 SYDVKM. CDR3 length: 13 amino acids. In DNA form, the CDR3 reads TGTGCCAGCAGCTCTCGGGGGGTCGATGAGCAGTTCTTC. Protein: CASSSRGVDEQFF.

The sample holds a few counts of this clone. The CDR3 bases are TGTGCCAGCAGCGGACAGGGCGGGAGAAACACCATATATTTT. Translating it yields CASSGQGGRNTIYF. The chain uses TRBV7-6 and TRBJ1-3; 8 bases map to TRBD1. This CDR3 spans 14 amino acids. Trimming cost V 5 bases and J 5 bases; bases outside gene matches: 5. Germline V gene lookup returns CDR1 SGHVS and CDR2 FNYEAQ.

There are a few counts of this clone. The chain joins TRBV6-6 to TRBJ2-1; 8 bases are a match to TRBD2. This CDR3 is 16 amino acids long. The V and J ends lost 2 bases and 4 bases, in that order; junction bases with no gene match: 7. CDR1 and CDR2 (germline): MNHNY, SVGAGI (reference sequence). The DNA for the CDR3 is TGTGCCAGCAGTTACCCAGCGGGAGCCTTTTACAATGAGCAGTTCTTC. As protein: CASSYPAGAFYNEQFF.

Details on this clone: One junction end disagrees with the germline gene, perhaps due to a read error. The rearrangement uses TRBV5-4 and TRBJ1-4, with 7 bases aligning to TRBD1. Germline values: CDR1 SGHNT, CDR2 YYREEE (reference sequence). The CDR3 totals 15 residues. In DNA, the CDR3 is TGCGCCAGCAGCCGCGAGAGGGGGCTTAATGAAAAACTGTTTTTT. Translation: CASSRERGLNEKLFF.

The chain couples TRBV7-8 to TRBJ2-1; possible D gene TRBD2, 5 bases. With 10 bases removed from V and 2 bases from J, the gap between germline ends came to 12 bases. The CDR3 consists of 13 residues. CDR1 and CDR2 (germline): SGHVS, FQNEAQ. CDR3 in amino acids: CATSERTYNEQFF. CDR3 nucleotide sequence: TGTGCCACGTCCGAGCGGACCTACAATGAGCAGTTCTTC.

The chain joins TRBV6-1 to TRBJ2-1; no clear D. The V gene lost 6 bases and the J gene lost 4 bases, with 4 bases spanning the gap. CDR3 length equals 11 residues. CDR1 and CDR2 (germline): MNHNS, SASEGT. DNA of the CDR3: TGTGCCAGCAGGGGTTACAATGAGCAGTTCTTC. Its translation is CASRGYNEQFF.

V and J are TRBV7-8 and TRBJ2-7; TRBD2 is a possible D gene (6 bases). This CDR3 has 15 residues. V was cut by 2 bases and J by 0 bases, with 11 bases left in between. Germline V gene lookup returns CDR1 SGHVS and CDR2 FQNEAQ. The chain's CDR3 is CASSLTLAFSYEQYF. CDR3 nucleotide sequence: TGTGCCAGCAGCTTAACCCTAGCGTTCTCCTACGAGCAGTACTTC.